What follows is one T cell receptor beta chain and its context. The antigen is undetermined. These data belong to a study of cytomegalovirus exposure and HLA in healthy donors. The PCR was carried out with 60 Vbeta primers and 13 Jbeta primers. Clones were read by immunoSEQ multiplex PCR, and TCRdb kept only the in-frame ones, dropping some. Of about 190,000 clones in the sample, around 80% were seen once. Whole-study findings and limits: Usually a TCR sequence was rare, but some public TCRs were found in many donors. Across all donors, roughly uniform sequencing depth was an assumption of the presence/absence analyses. Previously analyzed data showed that most TCR beta V segments were productive at a frequency of about 87% or about 30%. It was in a later analysis that TCR association rates were seen to vary by HLA locus, highest for DRB1 and lowest for HLA-C.

V shed 5 bases and J shed 2 bases, with 13 bases lying between them. Germline assignment: CDR1 MNHNS and CDR2 SASEGT. The CDR3 runs 14 residues. This TCR was recovered from a boy younger than 10 in good health and CMV-seronegative. The specimen sequenced was PBMCs. The chain combines TRBV6-1 with TRBJ2-7; the D gene is possibly TRBD2 (6 bases). The CDR3 here is CASSSRAGPYEQYV. The DNA of the CDR3 is TGTGCCAGCAGTTCCCGGGCGGGGCCCTACGAGCAGTACGTC.